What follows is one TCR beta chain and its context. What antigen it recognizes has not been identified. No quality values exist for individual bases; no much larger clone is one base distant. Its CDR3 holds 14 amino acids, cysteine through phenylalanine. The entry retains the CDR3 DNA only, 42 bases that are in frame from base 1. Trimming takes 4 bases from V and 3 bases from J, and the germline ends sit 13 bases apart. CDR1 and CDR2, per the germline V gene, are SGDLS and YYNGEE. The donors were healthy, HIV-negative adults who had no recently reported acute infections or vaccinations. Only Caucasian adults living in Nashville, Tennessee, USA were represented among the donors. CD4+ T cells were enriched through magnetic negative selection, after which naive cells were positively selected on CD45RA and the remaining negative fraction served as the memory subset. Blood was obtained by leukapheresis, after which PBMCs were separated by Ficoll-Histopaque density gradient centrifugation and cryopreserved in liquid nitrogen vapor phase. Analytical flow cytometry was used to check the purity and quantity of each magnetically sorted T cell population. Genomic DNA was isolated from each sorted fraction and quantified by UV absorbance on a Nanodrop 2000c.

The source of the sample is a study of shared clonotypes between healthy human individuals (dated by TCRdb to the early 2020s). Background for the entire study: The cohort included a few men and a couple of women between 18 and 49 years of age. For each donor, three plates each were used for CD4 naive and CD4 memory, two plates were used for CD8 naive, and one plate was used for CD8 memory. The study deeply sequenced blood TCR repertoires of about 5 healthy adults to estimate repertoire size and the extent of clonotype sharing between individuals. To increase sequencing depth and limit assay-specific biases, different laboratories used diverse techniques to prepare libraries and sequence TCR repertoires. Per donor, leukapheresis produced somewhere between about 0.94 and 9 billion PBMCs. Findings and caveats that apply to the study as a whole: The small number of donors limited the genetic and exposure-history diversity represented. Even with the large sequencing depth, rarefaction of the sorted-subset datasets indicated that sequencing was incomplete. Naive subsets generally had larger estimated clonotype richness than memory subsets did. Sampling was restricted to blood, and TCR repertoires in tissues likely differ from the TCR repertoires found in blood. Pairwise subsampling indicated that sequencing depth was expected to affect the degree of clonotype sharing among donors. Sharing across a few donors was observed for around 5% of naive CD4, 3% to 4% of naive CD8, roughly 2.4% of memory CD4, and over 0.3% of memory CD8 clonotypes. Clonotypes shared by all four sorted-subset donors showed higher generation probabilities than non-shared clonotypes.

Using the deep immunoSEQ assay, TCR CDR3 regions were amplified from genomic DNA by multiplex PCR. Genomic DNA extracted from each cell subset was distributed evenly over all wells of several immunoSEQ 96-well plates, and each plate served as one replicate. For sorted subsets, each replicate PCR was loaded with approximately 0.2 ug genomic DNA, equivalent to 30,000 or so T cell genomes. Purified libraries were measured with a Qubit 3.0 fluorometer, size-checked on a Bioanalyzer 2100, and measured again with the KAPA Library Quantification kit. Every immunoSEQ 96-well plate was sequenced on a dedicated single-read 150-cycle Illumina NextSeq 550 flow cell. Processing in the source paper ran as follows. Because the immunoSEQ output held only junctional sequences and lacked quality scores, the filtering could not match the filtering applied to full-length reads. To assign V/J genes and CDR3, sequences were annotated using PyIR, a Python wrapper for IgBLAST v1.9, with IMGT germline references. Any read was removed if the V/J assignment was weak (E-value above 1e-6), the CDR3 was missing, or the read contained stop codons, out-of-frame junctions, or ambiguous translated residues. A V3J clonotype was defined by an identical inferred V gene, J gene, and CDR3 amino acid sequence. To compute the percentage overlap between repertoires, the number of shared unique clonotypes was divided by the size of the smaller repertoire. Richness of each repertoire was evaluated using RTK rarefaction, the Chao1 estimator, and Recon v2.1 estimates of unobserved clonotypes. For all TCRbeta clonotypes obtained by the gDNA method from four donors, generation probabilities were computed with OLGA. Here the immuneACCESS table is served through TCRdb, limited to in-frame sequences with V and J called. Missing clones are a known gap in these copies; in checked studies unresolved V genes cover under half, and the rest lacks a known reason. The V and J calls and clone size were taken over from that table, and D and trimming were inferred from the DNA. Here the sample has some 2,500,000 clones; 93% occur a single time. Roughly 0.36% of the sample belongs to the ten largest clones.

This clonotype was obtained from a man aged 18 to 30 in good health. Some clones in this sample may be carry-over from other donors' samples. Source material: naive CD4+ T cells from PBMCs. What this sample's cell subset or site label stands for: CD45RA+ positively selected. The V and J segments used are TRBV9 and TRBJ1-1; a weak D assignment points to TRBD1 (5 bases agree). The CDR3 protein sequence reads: CASSKRGEDTEAFF. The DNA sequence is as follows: TGTGCCAGCAGCAAACGAGGGGAGGACACTGAAGCTTTCTTT.